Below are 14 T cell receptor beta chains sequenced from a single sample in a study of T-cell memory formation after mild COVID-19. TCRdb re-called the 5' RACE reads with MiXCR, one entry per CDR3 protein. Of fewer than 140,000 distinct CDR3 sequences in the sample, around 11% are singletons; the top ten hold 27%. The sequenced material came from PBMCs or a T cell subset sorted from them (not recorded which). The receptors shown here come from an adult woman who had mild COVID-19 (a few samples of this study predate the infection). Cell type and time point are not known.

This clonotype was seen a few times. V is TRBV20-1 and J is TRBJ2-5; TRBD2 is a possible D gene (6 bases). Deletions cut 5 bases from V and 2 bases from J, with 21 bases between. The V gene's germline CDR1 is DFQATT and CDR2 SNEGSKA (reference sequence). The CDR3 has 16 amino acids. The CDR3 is CSARRGRGEPQETQYF. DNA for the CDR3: TGCAGTGCTCGGAGAGGGCGGGGCGAACCTCAAGAGACCCAGTACTTC.

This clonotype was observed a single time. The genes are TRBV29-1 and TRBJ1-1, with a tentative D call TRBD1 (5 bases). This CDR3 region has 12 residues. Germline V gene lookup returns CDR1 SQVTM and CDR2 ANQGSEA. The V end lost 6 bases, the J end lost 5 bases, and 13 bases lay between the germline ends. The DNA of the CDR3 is TGCAGCGTCGGGGACCCCGGAACTGAAGCTTTCTTT. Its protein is CSVGDPGTEAFF.

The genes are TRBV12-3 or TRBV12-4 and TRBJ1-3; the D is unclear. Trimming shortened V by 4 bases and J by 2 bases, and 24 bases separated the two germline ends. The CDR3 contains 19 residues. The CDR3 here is CASSSSYRVGSVPGNTIYF. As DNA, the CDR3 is TGTGCCAGCAGTTCTTCATACCGGGTGGGAAGTGTCCCTGGAAACACCATATATTTT.

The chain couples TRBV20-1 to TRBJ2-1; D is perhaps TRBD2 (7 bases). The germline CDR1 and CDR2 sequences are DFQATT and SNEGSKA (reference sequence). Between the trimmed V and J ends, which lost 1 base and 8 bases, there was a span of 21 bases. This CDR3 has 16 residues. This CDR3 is CSARARIGGDVDEQFF. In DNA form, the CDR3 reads TGCAGTGCTAGAGCTAGAATAGGGGGGGACGTGGATGAGCAGTTCTTC.

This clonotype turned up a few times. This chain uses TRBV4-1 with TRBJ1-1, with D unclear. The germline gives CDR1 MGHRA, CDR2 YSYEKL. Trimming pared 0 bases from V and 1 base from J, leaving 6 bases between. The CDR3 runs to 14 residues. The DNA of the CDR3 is TGCGCCAGCAGCCAAGACGTCGGGAACACTGAAGCTTTCTTT. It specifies CASSQDVGNTEAFF.

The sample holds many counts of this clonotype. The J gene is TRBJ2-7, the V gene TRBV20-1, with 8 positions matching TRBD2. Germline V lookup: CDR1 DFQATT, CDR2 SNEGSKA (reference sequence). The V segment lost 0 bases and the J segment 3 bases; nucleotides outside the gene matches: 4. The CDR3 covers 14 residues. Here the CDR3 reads CSARDMRGDYEQYF. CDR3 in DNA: TGCAGTGCTAGAGATATGCGGGGGGACTACGAGCAGTACTTC.

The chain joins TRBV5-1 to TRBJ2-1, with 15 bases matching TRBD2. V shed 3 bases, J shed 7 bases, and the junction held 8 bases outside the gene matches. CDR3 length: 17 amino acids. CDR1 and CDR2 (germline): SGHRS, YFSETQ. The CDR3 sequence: CASSSGTSGGRRNEQFF. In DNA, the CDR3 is TGCGCCAGCAGCTCCGGGACTAGCGGGGGGCGGCGGAATGAGCAGTTCTTC.

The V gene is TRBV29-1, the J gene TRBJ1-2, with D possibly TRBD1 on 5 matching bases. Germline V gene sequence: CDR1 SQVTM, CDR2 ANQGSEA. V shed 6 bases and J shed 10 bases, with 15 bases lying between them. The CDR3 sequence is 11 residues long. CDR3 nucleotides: TGCAGCGTGGAGAAGACAGCCTCCTACACCTTC. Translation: CSVEKTASYTF. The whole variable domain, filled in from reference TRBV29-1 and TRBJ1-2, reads SAVISQKPSRDICQRGTSLTIQCQVDSQVTMMFWYRQQPGQSLTLIATANQGSEATYESGFVIDKFPISRPNLTFSTLTVSNMSPEDSSIYLCSVEKTASYTFGSGTRLTVV.

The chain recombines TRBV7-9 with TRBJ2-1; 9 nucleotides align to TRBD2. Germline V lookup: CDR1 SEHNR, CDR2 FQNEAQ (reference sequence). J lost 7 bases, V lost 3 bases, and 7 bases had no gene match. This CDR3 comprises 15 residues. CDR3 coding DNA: TGTGCCAGCAGCTTGGCGGGAGGGCCAAGGAATGAGCAGTTCTTC. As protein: CASSLAGGPRNEQFF.

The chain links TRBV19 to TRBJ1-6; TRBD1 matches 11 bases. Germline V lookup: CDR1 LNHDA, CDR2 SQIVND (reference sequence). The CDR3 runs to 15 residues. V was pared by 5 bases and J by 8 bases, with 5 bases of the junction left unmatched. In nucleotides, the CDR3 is TGTGCCAGTAGTTGGCCGGGACAGGGGGATTCACCCCTCCACTTT. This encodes CASSWPGQGDSPLHF.

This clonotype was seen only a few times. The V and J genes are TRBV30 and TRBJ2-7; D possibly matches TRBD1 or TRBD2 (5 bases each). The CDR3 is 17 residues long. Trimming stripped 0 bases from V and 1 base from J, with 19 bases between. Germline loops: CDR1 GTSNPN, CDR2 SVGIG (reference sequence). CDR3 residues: CAWSVEVGTSDSYEQYF. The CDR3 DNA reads TGTGCCTGGAGTGTGGAGGTCGGGACCTCCGATTCCTACGAGCAGTACTTC.

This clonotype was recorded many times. This CDR3 is CSVEDPAGGPREQFF. CDR3 in DNA: TGCAGCGTTGAAGATCCCGCGGGAGGGCCCCGTGAGCAGTTCTTC. The chain is built from TRBV29-1 and TRBJ2-1; 9 bases are shared with TRBD2. CDR1 SQVTM and CDR2 ANQGSEA come from the germline V gene. Trimming took 0 bases from V and 9 from J; bases not matched to a gene: 9. CDR3 length equals 15 residues.

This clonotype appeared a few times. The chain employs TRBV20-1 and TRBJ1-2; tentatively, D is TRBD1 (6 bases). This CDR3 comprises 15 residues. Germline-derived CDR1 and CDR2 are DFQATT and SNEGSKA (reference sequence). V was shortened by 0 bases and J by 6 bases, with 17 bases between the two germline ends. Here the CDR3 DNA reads TGCAGTGCTAGAGATTTAGGCAGGGGATACGATGGCTACACCTTC. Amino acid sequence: CSARDLGRGYDGYTF.

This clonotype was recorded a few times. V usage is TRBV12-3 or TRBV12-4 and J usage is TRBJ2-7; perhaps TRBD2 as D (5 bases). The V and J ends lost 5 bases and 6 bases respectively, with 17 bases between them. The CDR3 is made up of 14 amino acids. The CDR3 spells CASSKTPGISEQYF. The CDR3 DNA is TGTGCCAGCAGTAAAACCCCGGGAATCTCCGAGCAGTACTTC.